The 17 T cell receptor beta chains in this list originate from one sample, sequenced in a study of control samples from healthy donors and cancer patients. Sequencing was performed with immunoSEQ multiplex PCR; in TCRdb, only in-frame clones are kept and a portion is missing. The top ten hold approximately 1.5% of the sample, which has 75,000 to 95,000 clones, 80% to 95% seen once. The sequenced sample consisted of blood. These receptors all stem from a woman aged 25 to 39 in good health.

The chain carries TRBV7-2 and TRBJ2-1; no clear D gene. V was shortened by 5 bases and J by 10 bases, with 12 bases between the two germline ends. Germline V gives CDR1 SGHTA, CDR2 FQGNSA. The CDR3 runs 12 residues. DNA of the CDR3: TGTGCCAGCAGCCCGCTCGGGTTGGAGCAGTTCTTC. It is translated as CASSPLGLEQFF.

The chain links TRBV14 to TRBJ1-2; D gene unclear. Trimming stripped 0 bases from V and 4 bases from J, with 12 bases between. This CDR3 has 15 amino acids. Germline-derived CDR1 and CDR2 are SGHDN and FVKESK. CDR3 residues: CASSQDLGVSYGYTF. DNA for the CDR3: TGTGCCAGCAGCCAAGATCTTGGGGTGTCCTATGGCTACACCTTC. Looking up the rest from reference TRBV14 and TRBJ1-2 gives the full variable domain: EAGVTQFPSHSVIEKGQTVTLRCDPISGHDNLYWYRRVMGKEIKFLLHFVKESKQDESGMPNNRFLAERTGGTYSTLKVQPAELEDSGVYFCASSQDLGVSYGYTFGSGTRLTVV.

The chain links TRBV29-1 to TRBJ2-1; D call uncertain. V shed 8 bases and J shed 0 bases, with 14 bases lying between them. CDR1 SQVTM and CDR2 ANQGSEA come from the germline V gene. The CDR3 extends over 14 amino acids. For the CDR3, the DNA is TGCAGCTCTATAACCAGGTTCTCCTACAATGAGCAGTTCTTC. As protein: CSSITRFSYNEQFF.

V usage is TRBV18 and J usage is TRBJ2-7, with D hard to call. The V gene's germline CDR1 is KGHSH and CDR2 LQKENI. Trimming shortened V by 2 bases and J by 0 bases, and 20 bases separated the two germline ends. This CDR3 has 18 residues. CDR3 nucleotide sequence: TGTGCCAGCTCACCATGGGCTTCAGTGCACTCATCCTCCTACGAGCAGTACTTC. Translation gives CASSPWASVHSSSYEQYF.

J is TRBJ1-2 and V is TRBV5-8; the D is unclear. CDR3 size: 16 residues. Trimming stripped 0 bases from V and 0 bases from J, with 12 bases between. Germline V gene lookup returns CDR1 SGHTS and CDR2 YDEGEE. CDR3 sequence: CASSLGIGQANYGYTF. CDR3 nucleotides: TGTGCCAGCAGCTTGGGCATTGGGCAGGCTAACTATGGCTACACCTTC.

In this sample, this clone turned up a few times. The chain combines TRBV5-1 with TRBJ1-4; 7 bases map to TRBD1. The length of the CDR3 is 15 residues. V gave up 0 bases and J gave up 4 bases; unmatched junction bases: 3. The V gene's germline CDR1 is SGHRS and CDR2 YFSETQ. This chain's CDR3 is CASSLGPGGNEKLFF. DNA for the CDR3: TGCGCCAGCAGCTTGGGTCCAGGGGGTAATGAAAAACTGTTTTTT.

The chain combines TRBV24-1 with TRBJ2-2, with TRBD2 matching 11 bases. This CDR3 is 17 amino acids long. V lost 1 base to trimming and J lost 5 bases; unmatched junction nucleotides: 5. The germline CDR1 and CDR2 sequences are KGHDR and SFDVKD. Here the CDR3 DNA reads TGTGCCACCAGTGATTTAGCGGCTAGCGGGAGGACCGGGGAGCTGTTTTTT. This translates into CATSDLAASGRTGELFF.

The rearrangement uses TRBV10-1 and TRBJ2-1; D may be TRBD1 or TRBD2 (7 bases each). The germline gives CDR1 WNHNN, CDR2 SYGVQD (reference sequence). V was cut by 6 bases and J by 4 bases, with 16 bases left in between. This CDR3 is built from 15 residues. The CDR3 nucleotides are TGCGCCAGCAGCCCTCAGGGGGGGGCTTACAATGAGCAGTTCTTC. It translates to CASSPQGGAYNEQFF.

The chain joins TRBV13 to TRBJ1-2; D not resolved. This CDR3 is built from 13 residues. The V gene lost 0 bases and the J gene lost 6 bases, with 8 bases spanning the gap. Germline CDR1 is PRHDT and CDR2 is FYEKMQ (reference sequence). The CDR3 nucleotides read TGTGCCAGCAGCTTAGGGTACACAAATGGCTACACCTTC. Translation: CASSLGYTNGYTF.

The gene calls are TRBV11-2 and TRBJ1-1; possible D gene TRBD1, 6 bases. Germline CDR1 is SGHAT and CDR2 is FQNNGV. The CDR3 runs 15 residues. V was shortened by 2 bases and J by 5 bases, with 15 bases between the two germline ends. CDR3 in amino acids: CASSLITGLETEAFF. CDR3 DNA sequence: TGTGCCAGCAGCTTAATTACAGGGCTGGAGACTGAAGCTTTCTTT. Drawing the rest from reference TRBV11-2 and TRBJ1-1, the complete variable domain is EAGVAQSPRYKIIEKRQSVAFWCNPISGHATLYWYQQILGQGPKLLIQFQNNGVVDDSQLPKDRFSAERLKGVDSTLKIQPAKLEDSAVYLCASSLITGLETEAFFGQGTRLTVV.

The CDR3 nucleotides read TGTGCCAGCTCACCACTCGAAGCGGGAGTGGGAAATGAGCAGTTCTTC. This encodes CASSPLEAGVGNEQFF. The chain uses TRBV18 and TRBJ2-1; 8 bases are shared with TRBD2. V trimming: 1 base; J trimming: 7 bases; junction bases outside the gene matches: 9. The CDR3 spans 16 residues. Germline V CDR1 and CDR2: KGHSH, LQKENI.

This chain links TRBV5-6 with TRBJ1-2, with D uncertain. V was cut by 4 bases and J by 2 bases, with 12 bases left in between. Germline loops: CDR1 SGHDT, CDR2 YYEEEE. The CDR3 extends over 14 amino acids. CDR3 bases: TGTGCCAGCAGCCCAACAATGTTCAACTATGGCTACACCTTC. Translation: CASSPTMFNYGYTF.

The chain combines TRBV7-9 with TRBJ2-1; tentatively, D is TRBD2 (6 bases). Trimming removed 1 base at V and 6 bases at J, with 16 bases between. This CDR3 region has 16 residues. The germline V gene has CDR1 SEHNR and CDR2 FQNEAQ (reference sequence). CDR3 coding DNA: TGTGCCAGCAGCTTAGGACTAGGCCTTGAACGCAATGAGCAGTTCTTC. Protein product: CASSLGLGLERNEQFF.

This rearrangement joins TRBV24-1 to TRBJ2-3, with 8 bases fitting TRBD1. Germline V lookup: CDR1 KGHDR, CDR2 SFDVKD. The CDR3 contains 15 residues. The ends lost 3 bases at V and 1 base at J; junction bases unmatched: 2. The CDR3: CATSDPGQGTDTQYF. As DNA, the CDR3 is TGTGCCACCAGTGATCCGGGACAGGGCACAGATACGCAGTATTTT.

This chain joins TRBV7-9 and TRBJ2-1, with TRBD1 identical over 7 bases. V shed 1 base, J shed 2 bases, and the junction held 5 bases outside the gene matches. The length of the CDR3 is 16 residues. Germline CDR1 and CDR2: SEHNR and FQNEAQ (reference sequence). The DNA for the CDR3 is TGTGCCAGCAGCTTAGGTTTGGGGACAGCCTACAATGAGCAGTTCTTC. Translation gives CASSLGLGTAYNEQFF.

CDR3 in amino acids: CASSLEGRDEQYF. The CDR3 DNA is TGTGCCAGCAGCTTAGAGGGACGGGACGAGCAGTACTTC. The V call is TRBV7-2, the J call TRBJ2-7; D might be TRBD1 or TRBD2, each matching 5 bases. V lost 1 base and J lost 5, with 9 bases in between. Germline V CDR1 and CDR2: SGHTA, FQGNSA. The CDR3 runs 13 residues.

V is TRBV3-1 (or the pseudogene TRBV3-2) and J is TRBJ1-2; D not resolved. CDR1 and CDR2 (germline): LGHDT, YNNKEL (reference sequence). V was pared by 4 bases and J by 5 bases, with 14 bases between. The CDR3 is 14 residues long. CDR3 in amino acids: CASSRSNTGYGYTF. The CDR3 region has the DNA TGTGCCAGCAGCCGATCTAATACGGGGTATGGCTACACCTTC.